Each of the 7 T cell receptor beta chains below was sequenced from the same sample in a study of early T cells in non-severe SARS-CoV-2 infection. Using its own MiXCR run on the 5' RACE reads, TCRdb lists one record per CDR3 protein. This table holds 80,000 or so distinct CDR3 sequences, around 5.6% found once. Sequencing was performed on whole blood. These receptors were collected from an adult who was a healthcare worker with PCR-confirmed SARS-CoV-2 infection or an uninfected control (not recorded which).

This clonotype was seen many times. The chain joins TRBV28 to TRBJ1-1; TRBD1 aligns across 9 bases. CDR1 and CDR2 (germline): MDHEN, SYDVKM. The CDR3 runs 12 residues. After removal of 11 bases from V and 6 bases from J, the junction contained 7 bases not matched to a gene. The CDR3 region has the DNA TGTGCCGGCCGGACAGGGGTTTCTGAAGCTTTCTTT. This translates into CAGRTGVSEAFF.

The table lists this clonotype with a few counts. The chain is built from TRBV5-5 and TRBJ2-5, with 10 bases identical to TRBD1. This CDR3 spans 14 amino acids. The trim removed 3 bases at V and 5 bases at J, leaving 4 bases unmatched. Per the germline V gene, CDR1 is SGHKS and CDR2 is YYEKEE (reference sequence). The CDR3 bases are TGTGCCAGCAGCTCGACAGGGGGCTTGGAGACCCAGTACTTC. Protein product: CASSSTGGLETQYF.

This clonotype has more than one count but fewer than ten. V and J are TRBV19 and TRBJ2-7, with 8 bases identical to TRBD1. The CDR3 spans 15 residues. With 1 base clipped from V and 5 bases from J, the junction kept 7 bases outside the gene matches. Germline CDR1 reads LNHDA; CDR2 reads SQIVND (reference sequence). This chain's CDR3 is CASSIGNRGKDEQYF. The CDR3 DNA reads TGTGCCAGTAGTATAGGAAACAGGGGGAAAGACGAGCAGTACTTC.

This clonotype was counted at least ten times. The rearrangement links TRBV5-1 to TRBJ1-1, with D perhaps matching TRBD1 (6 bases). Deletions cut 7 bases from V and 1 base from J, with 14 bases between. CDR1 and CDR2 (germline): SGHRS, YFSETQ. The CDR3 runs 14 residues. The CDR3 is CASRLWGANTEAFF. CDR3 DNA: TGCGCCAGCCGTCTGTGGGGGGCGAACACTGAAGCTTTCTTT.

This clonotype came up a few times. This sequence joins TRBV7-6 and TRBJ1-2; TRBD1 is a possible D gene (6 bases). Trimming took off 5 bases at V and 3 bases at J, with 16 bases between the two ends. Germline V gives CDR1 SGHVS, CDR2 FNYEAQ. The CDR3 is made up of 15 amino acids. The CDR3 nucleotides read TGTGCCAGCAGCAGGGAGCCAGGGGCGGACTATGGCTACACCTTC. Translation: CASSREPGADYGYTF. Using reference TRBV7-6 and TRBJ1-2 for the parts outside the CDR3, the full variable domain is GAGVSQSPRYKVTKRGQDVALRCDPISGHVSLYWYRQALGQGPEFLTYFNYEAQQDKSGLPNDRFSAERPEGSISTLTIQRTEQRDSAMYRCASSREPGADYGYTFGSGTRLTVV.

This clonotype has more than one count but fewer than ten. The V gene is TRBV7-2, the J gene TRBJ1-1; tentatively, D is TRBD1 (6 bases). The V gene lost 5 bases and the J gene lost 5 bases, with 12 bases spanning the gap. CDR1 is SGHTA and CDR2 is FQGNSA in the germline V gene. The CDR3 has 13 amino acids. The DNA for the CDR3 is TGTGCCAGCAGCGCCAGGGGAGGGACTGAAGCTTTCTTT. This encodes CASSARGGTEAFF.

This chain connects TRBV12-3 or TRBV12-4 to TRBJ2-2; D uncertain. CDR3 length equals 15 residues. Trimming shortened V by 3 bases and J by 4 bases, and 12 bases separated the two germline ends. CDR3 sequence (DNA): TGTGCCAGCAGTTTTGAAACTCCCCTCACCGGGGAGCTGTTTTTT. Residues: CASSFETPLTGELFF.